These T cell receptor beta chains were read from a single sample in a study of blood T cell repertoires in COVID-19. The method was immunoSEQ multiplex PCR; TCRdb's version includes in-frame clones alone and lacks a portion of them. The data show about 140,000 clones, about 86% seen once. Material: peripheral blood. These receptors were taken from a woman aged 60 to 75 with acute or convalescent COVID-19. The CDR3 runs from the conserved cysteine through the conserved F or W.

CDR3aa: CASSAGDLDYYEQYF
len: 15
v_gene: TRBV9

CDR3aa: CASSQDRSREQYF
len: 13
v_gene: TRBV4-1

CDR3aa: CASSFSGTTSYEQYF
len: 15
v_gene: TRBV5-1

CDR3aa: CASSAGQSNTEAFF
len: 14
v_gene: TRBV25-1

CDR3aa: CASSLGTGHYNSPLHF
len: 16
v_gene: TRBV5-1

CDR3aa: CASSPPGQGVNTGELFF
len: 17
v_gene: TRBV28

CDR3aa: CAYTTGGDQPQHF
len: 13
v_gene: TRBV30

CDR3aa: CASSFAISQGGSYNEQFF
len: 18
v_gene: TRBV11-2

CDR3aa: CASSPLQGPYTF
len: 12
v_gene: TRBV6-2/TRBV6-3

CDR3aa: CASSPRAGPYEQYF
len: 14
v_gene: TRBV7-2

CDR3aa: CASSLSAGQGFRTEAFF
len: 17
v_gene: TRBV19

CDR3aa: CAQLGGDQETQYF
len: 13
v_gene: TRBV7-9

CDR3aa: CASSQEGLPSGGAEPQETQYF
len: 21
v_gene: TRBV3-1/TRBV3-2

CDR3aa: CASSLGGTSAPPSTDTQYF
len: 19
v_gene: TRBV5-1

CDR3aa: CASGLAGGSYGYTF
len: 14
v_gene: TRBV12-5

CDR3aa: CASSSDLSSNQPQHF
len: 15
v_gene: TRBV28

CDR3aa: CAWGHSNQPQHF
len: 12
v_gene: TRBV30

CDR3aa: CAWRRRGTIAGEQFF
len: 15
v_gene: TRBV30

CDR3aa: CASSFPPRGAYNEQFF
len: 16
v_gene: TRBV5-1

CDR3aa: CASSQVATSTYF
len: 12
v_gene: TRBV3-1/TRBV3-2

CDR3aa: CASSGNRGTPYEQYF
len: 15
v_gene: TRBV5-1

CDR3aa: CASSLRQGASGANVLTF
len: 17
v_gene: TRBV27

CDR3aa: CASSRISGGARPETQYF
len: 17
v_gene: TRBV3-1/TRBV3-2

CDR3aa: CAWGTWDRGFEEQYF
len: 15
v_gene: TRBV30

CDR3aa: CASSESRVGRPTF
len: 13
v_gene: TRBV6-1

CDR3aa: CASYKNIQYF
len: 10
v_gene: TRBV28

CDR3aa: CASSLVPGENEQFF
len: 14
v_gene: TRBV7-9

CDR3aa: CASSPTQRGEQFF
len: 13
v_gene: TRBV3-1/TRBV3-2

CDR3aa: CAWRRAGERNEQFF
len: 14
v_gene: TRBV30

CDR3aa: CASSIGEGRAFF
len: 12
v_gene: TRBV19

CDR3aa: CASSPRMDSLSGNEQFF
len: 17
v_gene: TRBV6-6

CDR3aa: CSVVGLTGETQYF
len: 13
v_gene: TRBV29-1

CDR3aa: CASSLQGSYVEAFF
len: 14
v_gene: TRBV5-4

CDR3aa: CASSQDHRANSPLHF
len: 15
v_gene: TRBV3-1/TRBV3-2

CDR3aa: CASSLPGTGNGYTF
len: 14
v_gene: TRBV5-8

CDR3aa: CASSQDGPSGGSYEQYF
len: 17
v_gene: TRBV4-3

CDR3aa: CASSPTSGGANEQFF
len: 15
v_gene: TRBV9

CDR3aa: CAINHRGKMGYTF
len: 13
v_gene: TRBV10-3

CDR3aa: CASSAGGPYNSPLHF
len: 15
v_gene: TRBV28

CDR3aa: CAWSVGTGGAGELFF
len: 15
v_gene: TRBV30

CDR3aa: CASSKGQGYYNEQFF
len: 15
v_gene: TRBV5-1

CDR3aa: CASSRGATGRETQYF
len: 15
v_gene: TRBV6-5

CDR3aa: CASRLRFEQYF
len: 11
v_gene: TRBV12-3/TRBV12-4

CDR3aa: CAWSKVDWPTDTQYF
len: 15
v_gene: TRBV30

CDR3aa: CASSQDIVRGRGNTEAFF
len: 18
v_gene: TRBV3-1/TRBV3-2

CDR3aa: CASSYSGDSSPDTQYF
len: 16
v_gene: TRBV6-2/TRBV6-3